One and the same sample provided the 27 T cell receptor beta chains below, sequenced in a study of blood T cell repertoires in COVID-19. The table came from immunoSEQ multiplex PCR; TCRdb's copy has only in-frame clones and leaves some out. Of some 130,000 clones listed, roughly four fifths were seen once; the top ten hold about a sixth. Sequencing used peripheral blood. The receptors originated from a woman between 45 and 65 years old with acute or convalescent COVID-19.

This clone showed up just a few times. This rearrangement joins TRBV6-5 to TRBJ2-2, with no clear D. V was clipped by 7 bases and J by 6 bases, with 6 bases between them. Germline-derived CDR1 and CDR2 are MNHEY and SVGAGI. The CDR3 extends over 11 amino acids. CDR3 in amino acids: CASKSSGELFF. CDR3 DNA: TGTGCCAGCAAAAGCTCCGGGGAGCTGTTTTTT.

Only a few counts were recorded for this clone. This rearrangement joins TRBV30 to TRBJ2-1; TRBD2 matches at 8 bases. Germline assignment: CDR1 GTSNPN and CDR2 SVGIG (reference sequence). The CDR3 runs 13 residues. Losses at the gene ends were 8 bases for V and 6 bases for J; bases not matched to a gene: 9. The CDR3 region is CARRGASTNEQFF. The CDR3 region has the DNA TGTGCCCGGCGGGGGGCCAGTACCAATGAGCAGTTCTTC.

The rearrangement joins TRBV5-8 to TRBJ1-2; D is unclear. This CDR3 comprises 12 residues. Germline V lookup: CDR1 SGHTS, CDR2 YDEGEE. Trimming removed 5 bases from V and 1 base from J, with 6 bases in between. CDR3 nucleotide sequence: TGTGCCAGCAGACAATATAACTATGGCTACACCTTC. It encodes CASRQYNYGYTF.

This chain uses TRBV21-1 with TRBJ1-2; whether TRBD1, the table's D call, matches the DNA was not checked. TRBV21-1 is labeled a pseudogene. The length of the CDR3 is 14 residues. The CDR3 DNA reads TGTGCCAGCAGCAAAGTTGGTGGGCTTTATGGCTACACCTTC. It specifies CASSKVGGLYGYTF.

The genes are TRBV3-1 (or the pseudogene TRBV3-2) and TRBJ2-7; 9 positions agree with TRBD2. The CDR3 totals 15 residues. The ends lost 3 bases at V and 3 bases at J; junction bases unmatched: 6. Germline V gene lookup returns CDR1 LGHDT and CDR2 YNNKEL (reference sequence). DNA for the CDR3: TGTGCCAGCAGCCAGGCCGGGACTAGCTTCTACGAGCAGTACTTC. It specifies CASSQAGTSFYEQYF.

This clone was seen more than once but under ten times. CDR3 sequence: CASRAASGGANEQFF. CDR3 coding DNA: TGTGCCAGCCGGGCTGCTAGCGGGGGGGCCAATGAGCAGTTCTTC. J is TRBJ2-1 and V is TRBV2, with TRBD2 matching over 12 bases. CDR1 is SNHLY, CDR2 FYNNEI, per germline. V lost 8 bases to trimming and J lost 6 bases; unmatched junction nucleotides: 8. The CDR3 length is 15 residues. Drawing the rest from reference TRBV2 and TRBJ2-1, the complete variable domain is EPEVTQTPSHQVTQMGQEVILRCVPISNHLYFYWYRQILGQKVEFLVSFYNNEISEKSEIFDDQFSVERPDGSNFTLKIRSTKLEDSAMYFCASRAASGGANEQFFGPGTRLTVL.

This chain uses TRBV15 with TRBJ1-4; tentative D call: TRBD1 (5 bases). With 1 base removed from V and 5 bases from J, the gap between germline ends came to 14 bases. Germline loops: CDR1 LNHNV, CDR2 YYDKDF (reference sequence). CDR3 length equals 16 residues. This CDR3 reads CATSRGETGTNEKLFF. The CDR3 coding sequence is TGTGCCACCAGCAGAGGGGAAACAGGAACCAATGAAAAACTGTTTTTT.

The chain has TRBV6-1 and TRBJ1-1; possible D gene TRBD1, 6 bases. CDR3 length equals 14 residues. Trimming took 3 bases from V and 1 from J, leaving 9 bases between them. The germline V gene encodes CDR1 MNHNS and CDR2 SASEGT. CDR3 coding DNA: TGTGCCAGCAGTGATGCAGGGGAGAACACTGAAGCTTTCTTT. This encodes CASSDAGENTEAFF.

The V gene is TRBV9, the J gene TRBJ2-3, with 10 positions matching TRBD1. The CDR3 is 18 residues long. J lost 3 bases, V lost 0 bases, and 10 bases had no gene match. Germline V gene lookup returns CDR1 SGDLS and CDR2 YYNGEE. The CDR3 nucleotides read TGTGCCAGCAGCGTAGCTACCGGGACAGGGGTCGAGACAGATACGCAGTATTTT. The encoded protein is CASSVATGTGVETDTQYF.

The rearrangement joins TRBV6-6 to TRBJ2-7; D remains unclear. The CDR3 runs 11 residues. Germline-derived CDR1 and CDR2 are MNHNY and SVGAGI (reference sequence). V was clipped by 4 bases and J by 2 bases, with 3 bases between them. The chain's CDR3 is CASSSAYEQYF. For the CDR3, the DNA is TGTGCCAGCAGTTCTGCCTACGAGCAGTACTTC.

V usage is TRBV10-3 and J usage is TRBJ1-5; no firm D call. Trimming removed 4 bases from V and 4 bases from J, with 8 bases in between. Germline V gives CDR1 ENHRY, CDR2 SYGVKD. The CDR3 covers 13 residues. In nucleotides, the CDR3 is TGTGCCATCAGTGCTGAGGAGAATCAGCCCCAGCATTTT. Its translation is CAISAEENQPQHF.

The chain employs TRBV3-1 (or the pseudogene TRBV3-2) and TRBJ2-3; 9 nucleotides align to TRBD1. The CDR3 covers 16 residues. The trim removed 1 base at V and 8 bases at J, leaving 10 bases unmatched. Germline V gene data show CDR1 as LGHDT and CDR2 as YNNKEL (reference sequence). The DNA of the CDR3 is TGTGCCAGCAGCCAAGGGGGACAGGGTTTTTCAGTTACGCAGTATTTT. It is translated as CASSQGGQGFSVTQYF.

The V gene is TRBV5-8, the J gene TRBJ2-4; D ambiguous. Germline CDR1 is SGHTS and CDR2 is YDEGEE. The CDR3 is made up of 14 amino acids. Trimming took off 3 bases at V and 6 bases at J, with 13 bases between the two ends. In nucleotides, the CDR3 is TGTGCCAGCAGCTCCTACATTGAGCGAAACATTCAGTACTTC. Translating gives CASSSYIERNIQYF.

The rearrangement uses TRBV19 and TRBJ1-5, with 9 bases lining up with TRBD1. With 1 base clipped from V and 3 bases from J, the junction kept 4 bases outside the gene matches. The germline CDR1 and CDR2 sequences are LNHDA and SQIVND (reference sequence). The CDR3 consists of 16 residues. Written as DNA, the CDR3 is TGTGCCAGTAGTATAGTGGACAGGGGACCCAATCAGCCCCAGCATTTT. Translation: CASSIVDRGPNQPQHF.

The chain carries TRBV6-5 and TRBJ1-2, with D unclear. Trimming cost V 0 bases and J 2 bases, with 7 bases left between them. The germline V gene encodes CDR1 MNHEY and CDR2 SVGAGI. The CDR3 covers 14 residues. The CDR3 is CASSYSSENYGYTF. The CDR3 DNA follows: TGTGCCAGCAGTTACTCGAGCGAGAACTATGGCTACACCTTC.

This clone was detected only a few times. J is TRBJ1-3 and V is TRBV5-1; D possibly corresponds to TRBD1 (6 bases). This CDR3 is built from 15 residues. V shed 4 bases and J shed 7 bases, with 18 bases lying between them. In germline, CDR1 is SGHRS, CDR2 YFSETQ. CDR3 in amino acids: CASSLETGMRNTIYF. The CDR3 coding sequence is TGCGCCAGCAGCCTAGAAACAGGGATGCGGAACACCATATATTTT.

The chain employs TRBV7-2 and TRBJ2-7; no clear D. The length of the CDR3 is 13 residues. CDR1 is SGHTA and CDR2 is FQGNSA in the germline V gene. V was clipped by 1 base and J by 4 bases, with 8 bases between them. The CDR3 nucleotides read TGTGCCAGCAGCTTAGGGGTGGAGTACGAGCAGTACTTC. This codes for CASSLGVEYEQYF.

The V call is TRBV4-2, the J call TRBJ2-2; possible D gene TRBD2, 6 bases. Germline assignment: CDR1 LGHNA and CDR2 YNFKEQ. The V gene lost 7 bases and the J gene lost 5 bases, with 20 bases spanning the gap. This CDR3 contains 16 residues. The CDR3 DNA reads TGTGCCAGCACGTTGGACTACACCAGAGTGACCGGGGAGCTGTTTTTT. This encodes CASTLDYTRVTGELFF.

The chain carries TRBV2 and TRBJ1-1; 7 bases are shared with TRBD1. The germline gives CDR1 SNHLY, CDR2 FYNNEI. This CDR3 has 14 amino acids. V trimming: 8 bases; J trimming: 5 bases; junction bases outside the gene matches: 11. CDR3 protein: CASGAQGVRTEAFF. In DNA, the CDR3 is TGTGCCAGCGGGGCCCAGGGGGTCAGGACTGAAGCTTTCTTT. The full variable domain, in which reference TRBV2 and TRBJ1-1 provide the parts outside the CDR3, is EPEVTQTPSHQVTQMGQEVILRCVPISNHLYFYWYRQILGQKVEFLVSFYNNEISEKSEIFDDQFSVERPDGSNFTLKIRSTKLEDSAMYFCASGAQGVRTEAFFGQGTRLTVV.

The V call is TRBV10-2, the J call TRBJ1-2; D not resolved. The CDR3 is 12 residues long. V lost 5 bases and J lost 6, with 10 bases in between. Looked up from germline, CDR1 is WSHSY and CDR2 is SAAADI. CDR3 in DNA: TGCGCCAGCAGTTTCGAAGCGAATGGCTACACCTTC. Amino acids: CASSFEANGYTF.

The CDR3 sequence is CASSIRQAYEQYF. The CDR3 DNA reads TGTGCCAGTAGTATTCGGCAGGCCTACGAGCAGTACTTC. The rearrangement links TRBV19 to TRBJ2-7; D not resolved. The CDR3 is 13 residues long. Germline values: CDR1 LNHDA, CDR2 SQIVND (reference sequence). Trimming removed 3 bases from V and 2 bases from J, with 8 bases in between.

V usage is TRBV9 and J usage is TRBJ2-1; TRBD2 might be the D (7 bases). This CDR3 region has 14 residues. Germline V CDR1 and CDR2: SGDLS, YYNGEE. The germline V and J ends were trimmed by 4 bases and 6 bases, with 14 bases remaining between them. CDR3 in DNA: TGTGCCAGCAGCTCAGGGAGGGGGACCAATGAGCAGTTCTTC. This translates into CASSSGRGTNEQFF.

The sample holds one count of this clone. The genes are TRBV5-4 and TRBJ1-1; weak D call: TRBD1 (6 bases). The CDR3 runs to 14 residues. Germline values: CDR1 SGHNT, CDR2 YYREEE (reference sequence). V lost 3 bases and J 0 bases, leaving 9 bases between the germline ends. CDR3 nucleotides: TGTGCCAGCAGCTCGGACAGAGTGAACACTGAAGCTTTCTTT. This encodes CASSSDRVNTEAFF.

V and J are TRBV9 and TRBJ2-1; 9 bases are shared with TRBD1. Trimming took 0 bases from V and 4 from J; bases not matched to a gene: 2. This CDR3 is 15 amino acids long. The germline V gene has CDR1 SGDLS and CDR2 YYNGEE. The CDR3 DNA reads TGTGCCAGCAGCGTAGCCGGGACAGGGTACAATGAGCAGTTCTTC. Translation: CASSVAGTGYNEQFF.

In regard to this clone: The junction departs from germline at one end; a sequencing error may be responsible. The chain couples TRBV3-1 (or the pseudogene TRBV3-2) to TRBJ1-4; maybe TRBD1 (6 bases). Germline V CDR1 and CDR2: LGHDT, YNNKEL (reference sequence). The CDR3 covers 13 residues. DNA of the CDR3: TGTGCCAGCAACCAACAGGGTACGGGAAAACTGTTTTTT. Its protein is CASNQQGTGKLFF.

The chain joins TRBV3-1 (or the pseudogene TRBV3-2) to TRBJ2-7; 12 bases match TRBD2. This CDR3 region has 17 residues. Germline V gene sequence: CDR1 LGHDT, CDR2 YNNKEL (reference sequence). The V gene end was trimmed by 4 bases and the J gene end by 1 base; junction bases not matched to a gene: 8. The CDR3 DNA follows: TGTGCCAGCAGCCGTTCTAGCGGGGGGGCGGCATCCTACGAGCAGTACTTC. Translated, it gives CASSRSSGGAASYEQYF.

The rearrangement links TRBV19 to TRBJ1-3; D uncertain. Germline V gene lookup returns CDR1 LNHDA and CDR2 SQIVND (reference sequence). The CDR3 extends over 13 amino acids. The germline V and J ends were trimmed by 7 bases and 2 bases, with 9 bases remaining between them. The CDR3 protein is CASNRSPGNTIYF. CDR3 bases: TGTGCCAGTAACCGGTCGCCTGGAAACACCATATATTTT.